The clone carrying this TCR beta chain was picked up many times. Germline-derived CDR1 and CDR2 are MNHEY and SMNVEV (reference sequence). CDR3 size: 15 residues. After removal of 4 bases from V and 4 bases from J, the junction contained 8 bases not matched to a gene. RNA transcripts gave rise to amplified TCR beta CDR3 regions. Researchers ran a first-round RT-PCR on the TCR CDR3 using the HTBI primer set. MiXCR, applied by TCRdb to the multiplex PCR reads, yields one record per CDR3 protein. The sample includes roughly 720,000 distinct CDR3 sequences, 15% to 20% seen only once; the top ten take 15%. It was uncontrolled infection, other autoimmune disease, pregnancy or lactation that excluded patients. Each diagnosis drew on symptoms, thyroxine, TRAb, thyroid ultrasound and orbital computed tomography findings. This sample holds PBMCs from 8 to 10 ml fresh peripheral blood. The sample is drawn from a study of T cells in Graves' hyperthyroidism and ophthalmopathy. For the study at large: It was at initial diagnosis, before any treatment, that peripheral blood was collected.

The sequenced material came from blood. V is TRBV27 and J is TRBJ1-2; 8 bases agree with TRBD1. The clonotype was recovered from a man aged 45-65 years with Graves' hyperthyroidism. CDR3 sequence: CASSYSGQAAYGYTF. The CDR3 bases are TGTGCCAGCAGTTACTCGGGACAGGCGGCCTATGGCTACACCTTC.